The source of this TCR beta chain is a study of blood T cell repertoires in COVID-19. Study summary: Samples of COVID-19 (acute and convalescent) were obtained from the United States, Italy and Spain. Sources were T cells, B-cell-depleted T cells, or PBMCs; the material itself was cDNA or gDNA.

Per the germline V gene, CDR1 is ENHRY and CDR2 is SYGVKD. V gave up 0 bases and J gave up 4 bases; unmatched junction bases: 2. The CDR3 contains 17 residues. Patients in Seattle were enrolled during active infection, then followed longitudinally. Generated by immunoSEQ multiplex PCR, the TCRdb table keeps only in-frame clones and is missing some. The sample lists 250,000 to 350,000 clones; almost 90% were seen once. The V gene is TRBV10-3, the J gene TRBJ2-3, with 15 positions matching TRBD2. This receptor was taken from a woman aged 25-40 years with COVID-19, enrolled during active disease. Sequenced sample: peripheral blood. Here the CDR3 DNA reads TGTGCCATCAGTGAGTCACGGACTAGCGGGAGGGCAGATACGCAGTATTTT. This gives the protein CAISESRTSGRADTQYF.